This TCR beta chain was observed in a study of blood T cells in healthy people across ages. Study outcomes and limitations: With donor CMV status unknown, expanded clonotype changes were possibly confounded.

Individuals who donated were healthy Caucasians from Russia aged roughly 6 to 100. Samples each had at least 6 micrograms of total RNA extracted. CDR1 and CDR2 from the germline V gene are SSHAT and FNYEAQ (reference sequence). The CDR3 has 14 residues. Regarding this clonotype: Its matching antigen is unknown. The junction shows a germline mismatch at one end, possibly a read error.

The second PCR ran about 6 to 12 cycles with a sample-barcoded 5' primer and J-beta primers. A template-switch adaptor that had 12 random nucleotides put a tag on each cDNA molecule. TCRdb independently ran MiXCR on the 5' RACE reads; one entry per CDR3 protein. The repertoire holds some 930,000 distinct CDR3 sequences, with under 35% as singletons. These same data were also listed under a study on T cells of mothers and their children.

The V gene is TRBV7-7, the J gene TRBJ2-5; D is perhaps TRBD1 (6 bases). This TCR was sampled from a woman in her thirties or forties in good health. Sequenced input: blood. Here the CDR3 DNA reads TGTGCTAGCAGCTTAGGGGTTGGGGGCAATGAGCAGTACTTC. Translating it yields CASSLGVGGNEQYF.